This T cell receptor beta chain was sequenced during a study of graft-versus-host responses after intestinal transplantation. For the study at large: After anti-thymocyte globulin induction, recipients took tacrolimus and steroids for three to four years.

Points on this clone: What it recognizes is unknown.

The data were produced by immunoSEQ multiplex PCR, yet TCRdb's version contains in-frame clones alone and is incomplete. The table lists roughly 99,000 clones, about nine tenths of them singletons. Germline loops: CDR1 LNHNV, CDR2 YYDKDF (reference sequence). Trimming cost V 1 base and J 0 bases, with 4 bases left between them. The CDR3 has 15 amino acids. The clonotype was recovered from a human donor who was the organ donor for an intestinal transplant. The sample here was unstimulated CD4+ T cells sorted from spleen or lymph node cells, taken before transplant. J is TRBJ1-6 and V is TRBV15, with no clear D. The CDR3 DNA sequence: TGTGCCACCAGCAGAGCAAGCTCCTATAATTCACCCCTCCACTTT. This gives the protein CATSRASSYNSPLHF.